This T cell receptor (beta chain) comes out of a study of T cells in Graves' hyperthyroidism and ophthalmopathy. Study-wide points: Most thyroid-expanded clonotypes above 0.001 were also found in blood.

Amplified TCR beta CDR3 regions derived from RNA transcripts. Primed by the HTBI set, a first-round RT-PCR was run on the TCR CDR3. TCRdb passed the multiplex PCR reads through MiXCR, listing each CDR3 protein once. The sample contains 250,000 to 350,000 distinct CDR3 sequences, over 20% of which appear only once. A note on this clonotype: No antigen is known for it.

Losses at the gene ends were 2 bases for V and 8 bases for J; bases not matched to a gene: 5. This CDR3 contains 14 residues. Germline CDR1 is MNHEY and CDR2 is SMNVEV (reference sequence). This sequence originates from a man aged 25-45 years with Graves' ophthalmopathy. Sequencing was performed on blood. The chain couples TRBV27 to TRBJ2-2, with TRBD2 matching over 7 bases. The DNA for the CDR3 is TGTGCCAGCAGTTTAGCGGGAGAGGGAGGGGAGCTGTTTTTT. It encodes CASSLAGEGGELFF.